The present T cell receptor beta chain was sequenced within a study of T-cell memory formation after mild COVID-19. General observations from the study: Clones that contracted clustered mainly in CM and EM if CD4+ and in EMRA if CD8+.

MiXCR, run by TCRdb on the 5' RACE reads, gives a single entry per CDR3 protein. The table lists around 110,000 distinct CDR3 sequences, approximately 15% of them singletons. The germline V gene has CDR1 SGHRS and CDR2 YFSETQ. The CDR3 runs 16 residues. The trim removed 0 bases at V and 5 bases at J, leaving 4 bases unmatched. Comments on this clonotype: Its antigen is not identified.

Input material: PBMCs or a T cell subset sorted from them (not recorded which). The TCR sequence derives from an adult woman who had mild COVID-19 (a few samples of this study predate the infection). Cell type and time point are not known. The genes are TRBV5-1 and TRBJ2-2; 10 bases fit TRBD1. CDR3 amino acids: CASSLEWDRGTGELFF. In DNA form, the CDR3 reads TGCGCCAGCAGCTTGGAGTGGGACAGGGGAACCGGGGAGCTGTTTTTT.